This TCR beta chain derives from a study of Ad26.COV2.S vaccination and SARS-CoV-2 variants. Treatment denoted: about 20 received Ad26.COV2.S at low or high dose, single or two shots; 5 received placebo; per-sample allocation not given. Sampling was done on day 63 after the first vaccine or placebo injection. Wuhan-strain spike was delivered by a replication-incompetent Ad26 vector. Profiling relied on immunoSEQ multiplex PCR, and the TCRdb table lists in-frame clones only, not all of them. The data show fewer than 400,000 clones, around 81% seen once. V was clipped by 2 bases and J by 9 bases; unmatched bases: 10. In germline, CDR1 is MNHEY, CDR2 SVGAGI. The CDR3 consists of 15 residues.

This receptor was taken from a person aged 18-65 years who received the Ad26.COV2.S COVID-19 vaccine or a placebo. Sequenced material: peripheral blood, taken in a trial of Ad26.COV2.S vaccine versus placebo. The chain uses TRBV6-5 and TRBJ2-1; 7 nucleotides match TRBD1. CDR3 DNA: TGTGCCAGCAGTTACAACAGGGGAATGGGAAGTGAGCAGTTCTTC. Protein: CASSYNRGMGSEQFF.